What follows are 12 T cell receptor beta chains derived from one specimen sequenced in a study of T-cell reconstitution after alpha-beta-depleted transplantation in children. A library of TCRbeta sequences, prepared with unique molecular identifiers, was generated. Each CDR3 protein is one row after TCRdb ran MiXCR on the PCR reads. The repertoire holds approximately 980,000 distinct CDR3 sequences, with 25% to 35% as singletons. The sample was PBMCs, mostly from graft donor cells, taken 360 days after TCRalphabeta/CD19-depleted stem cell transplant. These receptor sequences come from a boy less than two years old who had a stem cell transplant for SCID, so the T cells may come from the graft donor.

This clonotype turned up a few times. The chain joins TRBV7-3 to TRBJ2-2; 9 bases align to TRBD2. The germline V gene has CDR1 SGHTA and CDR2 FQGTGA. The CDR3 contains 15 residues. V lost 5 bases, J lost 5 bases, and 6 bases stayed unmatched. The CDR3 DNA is TGTGCCAGCAGCCGACTAGCGGTGTCAACCGGGGAGCTGTTTTTT. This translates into CASSRLAVSTGELFF.

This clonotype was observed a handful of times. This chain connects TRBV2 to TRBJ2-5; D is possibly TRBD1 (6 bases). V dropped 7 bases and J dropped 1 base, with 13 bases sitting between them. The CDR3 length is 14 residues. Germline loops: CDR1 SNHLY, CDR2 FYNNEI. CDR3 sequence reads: CASTTGSLQETQYF. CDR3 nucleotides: TGTGCCAGCACTACAGGGTCTCTCCAAGAGACCCAGTACTTC.

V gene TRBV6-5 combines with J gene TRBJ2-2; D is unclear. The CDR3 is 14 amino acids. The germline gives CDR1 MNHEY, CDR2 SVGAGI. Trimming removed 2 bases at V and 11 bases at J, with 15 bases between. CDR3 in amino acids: CASSYGRSAHELFF. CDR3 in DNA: TGTGCCAGCAGTTACGGACGGTCGGCCCATGAGCTGTTTTTT.

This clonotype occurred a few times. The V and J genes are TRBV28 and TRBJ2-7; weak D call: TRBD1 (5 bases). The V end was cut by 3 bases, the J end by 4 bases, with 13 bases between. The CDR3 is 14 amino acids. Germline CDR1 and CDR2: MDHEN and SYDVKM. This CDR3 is CASSFGPKGYEQYF. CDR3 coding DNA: TGTGCCAGCAGTTTCGGGCCGAAGGGGTACGAGCAGTACTTC.

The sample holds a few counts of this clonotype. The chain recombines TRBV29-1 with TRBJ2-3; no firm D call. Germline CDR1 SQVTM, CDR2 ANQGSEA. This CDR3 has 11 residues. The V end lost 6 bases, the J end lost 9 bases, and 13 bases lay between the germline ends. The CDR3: CSVLVFGTQYF. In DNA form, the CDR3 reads TGCAGCGTCCTCGTTTTCGGCACGCAGTATTTT.

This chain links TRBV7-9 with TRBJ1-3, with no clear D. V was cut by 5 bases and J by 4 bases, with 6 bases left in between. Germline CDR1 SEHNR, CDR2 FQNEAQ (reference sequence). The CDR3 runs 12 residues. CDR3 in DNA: TGTGCCAGCAGCCTCCACGGAAACACCATATATTTT. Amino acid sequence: CASSLHGNTIYF.

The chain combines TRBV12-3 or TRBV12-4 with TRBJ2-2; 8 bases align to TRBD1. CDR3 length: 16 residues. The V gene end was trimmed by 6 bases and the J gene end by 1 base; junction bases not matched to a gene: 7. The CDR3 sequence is CASSHTGTGNTGELFF. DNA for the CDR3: TGTGCCAGCAGCCATACCGGGACAGGGAACACCGGGGAGCTGTTTTTT.

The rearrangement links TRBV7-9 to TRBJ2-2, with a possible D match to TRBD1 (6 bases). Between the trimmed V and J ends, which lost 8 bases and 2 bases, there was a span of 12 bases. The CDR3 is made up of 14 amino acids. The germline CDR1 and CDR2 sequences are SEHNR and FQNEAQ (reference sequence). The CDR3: CASPRGSNTGELFF. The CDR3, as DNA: TGTGCCAGCCCGAGGGGGAGCAACACCGGGGAGCTGTTTTTT.

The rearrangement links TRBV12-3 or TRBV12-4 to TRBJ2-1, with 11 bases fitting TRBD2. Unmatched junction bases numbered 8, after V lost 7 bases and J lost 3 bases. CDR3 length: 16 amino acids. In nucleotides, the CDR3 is TGTGCCAGCACCCTGACTAGCGGGGCCCTCTACAATGAGCAGTTCTTC. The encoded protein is CASTLTSGALYNEQFF.

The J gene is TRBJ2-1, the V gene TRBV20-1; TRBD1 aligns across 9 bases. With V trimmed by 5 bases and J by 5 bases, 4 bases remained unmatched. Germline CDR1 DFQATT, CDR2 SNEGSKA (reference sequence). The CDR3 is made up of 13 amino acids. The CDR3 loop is CSAGGTGNNEQFF. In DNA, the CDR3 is TGCAGTGCTGGGGGGACAGGGAACAATGAGCAGTTCTTC.

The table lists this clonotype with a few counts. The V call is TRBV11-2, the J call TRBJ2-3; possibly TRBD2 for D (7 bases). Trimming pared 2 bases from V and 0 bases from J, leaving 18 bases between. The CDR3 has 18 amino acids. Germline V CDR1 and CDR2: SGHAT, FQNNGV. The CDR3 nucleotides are TGTGCCAGCAGCTTATTTCGGGGGGTGGGGGCTAGCACAGATACGCAGTATTTT. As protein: CASSLFRGVGASTDTQYF.

Written as DNA, the CDR3 is TGTGCCACCAGTGATGTGGGAGAGACCCAGTACTTC. Translated: CATSDVGETQYF. This rearrangement joins TRBV24-1 to TRBJ2-5, with D hard to call. This CDR3 has 12 amino acids. Germline-derived CDR1 and CDR2 are KGHDR and SFDVKD. With 3 bases removed from V and 4 bases from J, the gap between germline ends came to 5 bases.